The rows below give T cell receptor beta chains drawn from one sample of a study of CXCR3-negative and CXCR3-positive naive CD8 T cells. TCRdb re-called the 5' RACE reads; every CDR3 protein appears as one record, without DNA. Its table lists over 70,000 distinct CDR3 sequences. The specimen sequenced was naive CXCR3- CD8+ T cells from blood. The receptors here all came from a human donor in good health. Some clones in this sample may be carry-over from other donors' samples. Each CDR3 is given with its conserved first and last residue.

V gene: TRBV5-4; J gene: TRBJ2-2; CDR3 protein: CASSSGTVNTGELFF
V gene: TRBV28; J gene: TRBJ1-2; CDR3 protein: CATSDPGGYGYTF
V gene: TRBV20-1; J gene: TRBJ2-3; CDR3 protein: CSATGTGIISTDTQYF
V gene: TRBV10-3; J gene: TRBJ1-5; CDR3 protein: CAISESGRDSNQPQHF
V gene: TRBV19; J gene: TRBJ1-5; CDR3 protein: CASSGWGAYQPQHF
V gene: TRBV14; J gene: TRBJ1-2; CDR3 protein: CASSPATGGFYGYTF
V gene: TRBV7-6; J gene: TRBJ1-2; CDR3 protein: CASSGQGPNYGYTF
V gene: TRBV7-9; J gene: TRBJ2-1; CDR3 protein: CASSLRLAGDHNEQFF
V gene: TRBV20-1; J gene: TRBJ2-7; CDR3 protein: CSAREPFGNEQYF
V gene: TRBV7-9; J gene: TRBJ2-1; CDR3 protein: CASLQGEANEQFF
V gene: TRBV7-3; J gene: TRBJ2-7; CDR3 protein: CASSATGSKADEQYF
V gene: TRBV30; J gene: TRBJ1-1; CDR3 protein: CALSPGTEAFF
V gene: TRBV6-2/TRBV6-3; J gene: TRBJ2-7; CDR3 protein: CASSSTVYEQYF
V gene: TRBV23-1; J gene: TRBJ2-5; CDR3 protein: CASSQPTLALWEETQYF
V gene: TRBV14; J gene: TRBJ2-7; CDR3 protein: CASSPGTGGTYEQYF
V gene: TRBV5-6; J gene: TRBJ1-1; CDR3 protein: CASSLASQGGTEAFF
V gene: TRBV6-6; J gene: TRBJ2-7; CDR3 protein: CASIETSGAYEQYF
V gene: TRBV28; J gene: TRBJ2-7; CDR3 protein: CASSLGLGQANYEQYF